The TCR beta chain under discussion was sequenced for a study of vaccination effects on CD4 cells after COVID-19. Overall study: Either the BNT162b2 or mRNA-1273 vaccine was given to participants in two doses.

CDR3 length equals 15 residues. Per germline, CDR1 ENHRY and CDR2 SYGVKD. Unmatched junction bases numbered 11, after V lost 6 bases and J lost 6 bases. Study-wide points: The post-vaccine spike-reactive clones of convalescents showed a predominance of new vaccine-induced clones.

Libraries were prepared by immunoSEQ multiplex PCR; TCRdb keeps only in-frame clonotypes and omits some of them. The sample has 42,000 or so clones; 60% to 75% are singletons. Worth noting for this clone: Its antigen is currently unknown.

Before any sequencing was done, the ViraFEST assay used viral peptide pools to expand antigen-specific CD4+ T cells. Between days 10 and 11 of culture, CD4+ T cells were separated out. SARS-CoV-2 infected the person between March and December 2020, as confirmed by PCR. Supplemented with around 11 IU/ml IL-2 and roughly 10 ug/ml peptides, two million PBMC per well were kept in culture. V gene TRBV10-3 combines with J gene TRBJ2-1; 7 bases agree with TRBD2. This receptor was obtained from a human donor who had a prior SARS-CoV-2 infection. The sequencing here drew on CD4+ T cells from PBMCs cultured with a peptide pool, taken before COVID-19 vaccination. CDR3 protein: CAISVDTSDLNEQFF. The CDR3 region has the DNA TGTGCCATCAGCGTCGATACTAGCGACCTCAATGAGCAGTTCTTC.